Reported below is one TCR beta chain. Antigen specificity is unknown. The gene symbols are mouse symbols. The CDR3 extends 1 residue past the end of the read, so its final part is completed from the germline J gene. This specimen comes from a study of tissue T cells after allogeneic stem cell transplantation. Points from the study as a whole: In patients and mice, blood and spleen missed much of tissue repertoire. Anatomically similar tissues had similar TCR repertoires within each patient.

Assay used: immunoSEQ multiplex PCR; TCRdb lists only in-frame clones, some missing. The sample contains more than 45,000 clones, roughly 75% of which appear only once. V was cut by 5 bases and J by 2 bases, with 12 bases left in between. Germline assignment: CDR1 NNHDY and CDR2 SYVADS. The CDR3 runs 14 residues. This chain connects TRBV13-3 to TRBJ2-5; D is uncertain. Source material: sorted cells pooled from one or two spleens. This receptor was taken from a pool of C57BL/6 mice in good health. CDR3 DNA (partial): TGTGCCAGCAGCCCTGACAAATTCCAAGACACCCAGTAC. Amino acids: CASSPDKFQDTQY. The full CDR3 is CASSPDKFQDTQYF.